This T cell receptor (beta chain) appears in the sequencing data of a study of cytomegalovirus exposure and HLA in healthy donors. Study observations and caveats: The records held CMV serostatus as the only immune exposure information. Cytomegalovirus association was listed for about 170 TCR beta chains.

This CDR3 is built from 15 residues. Trimming pared 1 base from V and 2 bases from J, leaving 11 bases between. Per germline, CDR1 KGHSH and CDR2 LQKENI. Of note for this clone: What it binds is unknown.

The primer mix had 60 Vbeta and 13 Jbeta primers. This table comes from immunoSEQ multiplex PCR, and its TCRdb copy is limited to in-frame clones, with some not included. The sample consists of approximately 150,000 clones, around 79% of them appearing once. The TCR originated in a female donor in good health and CMV-seronegative. What was sequenced was PBMCs. The chain joins TRBV18 to TRBJ1-1; D is undetermined. This chain's CDR3 is CASSPRIEANTEAFF. As DNA, the CDR3 is TGTGCCAGCTCACCACGGATCGAGGCCAACACTGAAGCTTTCTTT.